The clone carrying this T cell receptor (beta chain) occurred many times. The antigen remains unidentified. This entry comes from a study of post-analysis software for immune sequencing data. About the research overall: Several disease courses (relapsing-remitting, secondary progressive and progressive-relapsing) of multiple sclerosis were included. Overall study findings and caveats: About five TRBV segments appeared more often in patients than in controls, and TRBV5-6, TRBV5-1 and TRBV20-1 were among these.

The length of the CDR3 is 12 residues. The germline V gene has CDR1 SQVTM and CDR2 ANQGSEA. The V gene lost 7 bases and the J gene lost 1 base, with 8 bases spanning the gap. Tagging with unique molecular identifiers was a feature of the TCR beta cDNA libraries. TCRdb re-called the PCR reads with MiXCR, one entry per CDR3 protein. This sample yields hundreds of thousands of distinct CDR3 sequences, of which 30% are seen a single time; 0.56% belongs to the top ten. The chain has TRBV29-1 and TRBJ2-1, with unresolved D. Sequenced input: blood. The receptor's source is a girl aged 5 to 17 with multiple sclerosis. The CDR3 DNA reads TGCAGCGGCGGCGATTCCTACAATGAGCAGTTCTTC. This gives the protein CSGGDSYNEQFF.